The rows below give T cell receptor beta chains drawn from one sample of a study of tissue T cells after allogeneic stem cell transplantation. Generated by immunoSEQ multiplex PCR, the TCRdb table keeps only in-frame clones and is missing some. The table has 25,000 to 35,000 clones, 85% to 90% seen once; the top ten hold roughly 4%. The specimen comprised blood, sampled before transplantation. These receptors were obtained from a woman aged 18-55 years who later had graft-versus-host disease after an allogeneic stem cell transplant. CDR3s include the opening cysteine and the closing phenylalanine or tryptophan. The D gene is left open where the match is weak. Clone sizes are given selectively: once, few, many, or a class where the clone is expanded.

D: TRBD2; length: 16; J: TRBJ2-5; V: TRBV7-2; size: .; CDR3: CASSLELAGNGETQYF; DNA: TGTGCCAGCAGCTTAGAACTAGCGGGAAACGGGGAGACCCAGTACTTC
D: TRBD1; length: 14; J: TRBJ1-2; V: TRBV5-5; size: .; CDR3: CASSLRAGGYGYTF; DNA: TGTGCCAGCAGCTTGCGGGCAGGGGGCTATGGCTACACCTTC
D: .; length: 15; J: TRBJ1-1; V: TRBV6-5; size: .; CDR3: CASSLATGMNTEAFF; DNA: TGTGCCAGCAGTTTAGCGACAGGAATGAACACTGAAGCTTTCTTT
D: .; length: 15; J: TRBJ1-2; V: TRBV4-2; size: few; CDR3: CASSQRLQGGYGYTF; DNA: TGTGCCAGCAGCCAACGTCTACAGGGAGGCTATGGCTACACCTTC
D: TRBD2; length: 15; J: TRBJ2-4; V: TRBV5-4; size: .; CDR3: CASSVTSGGKNIQYF; DNA: TGTGCCAGCAGCGTAACTAGCGGGGGAAAAAACATTCAGTACTTC
D: TRBD1; length: 15; J: TRBJ1-1; V: TRBV9; size: once; CDR3: CASSARTGTGDEAFF; DNA: TGTGCCAGCAGCGCTCGAACCGGGACAGGGGATGAAGCTTTCTTT
D: .; length: 14; J: TRBJ1-2; V: TRBV5-4; size: .; CDR3: CASSLSGAGDGYTF; DNA: TGTGCCAGCAGCTTGTCAGGGGCGGGCGATGGCTACACCTTC
D: TRBD2; length: 15; J: TRBJ2-3; V: TRBV6-4; size: .; CDR3: CASSDTSGGTDTQYF; DNA: TGTGCCAGCAGTGATACTAGCGGGGGAACAGATACGCAGTATTTT
D: .; length: 16; J: TRBJ2-7; V: TRBV4-3; size: .; CDR3: CASSQDLSGAGDEQYF; DNA: TGCGCCAGCAGCCAAGATTTATCGGGGGCTGGCGACGAGCAGTACTTC
D: TRBD2; length: 15; J: TRBJ2-3; V: TRBV6-4; size: .; CDR3: CASRRTSGRVDTQYF; DNA: TGTGCCAGCAGACGGACTAGCGGGAGAGTGGATACGCAGTATTTT
D: .; length: 13; J: TRBJ1-1; V: TRBV6-5; size: .; CDR3: CASSYSTERKAFF; DNA: TGTGCCAGCAGTTACTCGACCGAGCGCAAAGCTTTCTTT
D: TRBD1; length: 17; J: TRBJ1-5; V: TRBV28; size: .; CDR3: CASSSTGDRGYRQPQHF; DNA: TGTGCCAGCAGCTCAACCGGGGACAGGGGTTATCGTCAGCCCCAGCATTTT
D: TRBD1; length: 15; J: TRBJ1-3; V: TRBV7-6; size: .; CDR3: CASSLGTGAGNTIYF; DNA: TGTGCCAGCAGCTTAGGGACAGGGGCTGGAAACACCATATATTTT
D: .; length: 13; J: TRBJ1-1; V: TRBV30; size: .; CDR3: CALDKRGNTEAFF; DNA: TGTGCCTTAGACAAGAGGGGGAACACTGAAGCTTTCTTT
D: .; length: 16; J: TRBJ1-4; V: TRBV4-2; size: .; CDR3: CASSQVSQQPGEKLFF; DNA: TGTGCCAGCAGCCAAGTTTCTCAACAACCTGGGGAAAAACTGTTTTTT
D: .; length: 12; J: TRBJ1-1; V: TRBV6-5; size: .; CDR3: CASSYSREGAFF; DNA: TGTGCCAGCAGTTACTCGAGAGAAGGGGCTTTCTTT
D: .; length: 15; J: TRBJ1-1; V: TRBV6-5; size: .; CDR3: CASSYSDLGDTEAFF; DNA: TGTGCCAGCAGTTACTCGGACCTAGGGGACACTGAAGCTTTCTTT
D: .; length: 15; J: TRBJ1-1; V: TRBV30; size: .; CDR3: CAWSKPGHQNTEAFF; DNA: TGTGCCTGGAGCAAGCCGGGACACCAGAACACTGAAGCTTTCTTT
D: TRBD2; length: 15; J: TRBJ2-5; V: TRBV7-2; size: .; CDR3: CASSLGGGVQETQYF; DNA: TGTGCCAGCAGCTTAGGCGGGGGGGTTCAAGAGACCCAGTACTTC
D: .; length: 14; J: TRBJ1-5; V: TRBV19; size: .; CDR3: CASRAGESNQPQHF; DNA: TGTGCCAGTAGGGCCGGGGAGAGCAATCAGCCCCAGCATTTT
D: TRBD1; length: 13; J: TRBJ1-4; V: TRBV7-6; size: .; CDR3: CASSPSRTGNLFF; DNA: TGTGCCAGCAGCCCCTCCAGGACAGGGAACCTGTTTTTT
D: TRBD1; length: 15; J: TRBJ1-2; V: TRBV27; size: .; CDR3: CASSKDRERVYGYTF; DNA: TGTGCCAGCTCAAAGGACAGGGAGCGGGTGTATGGCTACACCTTC
D: .; length: 14; J: TRBJ1-1; V: TRBV19; size: .; CDR3: CASSISTGWTEAFF; DNA: TGTGCCAGTAGTATATCAACAGGGTGGACTGAAGCTTTCTTT
D: .; length: 16; J: TRBJ1-4; V: TRBV5-4; size: few; CDR3: CASSLTGSGIDEKLFF; DNA: TGTGCCAGCAGCTTGACGGGGAGTGGGATTGATGAAAAACTGTTTTTT
D: TRBD2; length: 16; J: TRBJ2-7; V: TRBV3-1/TRBV3-2; size: .; CDR3: CASSQDASGGFYEQYF; DNA: TGTGCCAGCAGCCAAGACGCTAGCGGGGGGTTCTACGAGCAGTACTTC
D: .; length: 13; J: TRBJ2-1; V: TRBV7-2; size: .; CDR3: CASSLGPYNEQFF; DNA: TGTGCCAGCAGCTTGGGGCCGTACAATGAGCAGTTCTTC
D: TRBD2; length: 16; J: TRBJ2-7; V: TRBV7-9; size: .; CDR3: CASSTGTSESSYEQYF; DNA: TGTGCCAGCAGCACCGGGACTAGCGAGAGCTCCTACGAGCAGTACTTC
D: .; length: 14; J: TRBJ2-1; V: TRBV27; size: .; CDR3: CASTEGGAYNEQFF; DNA: TGTGCCAGCACCGAGGGGGGGGCCTACAATGAGCAGTTCTTC
D: .; length: 14; J: TRBJ2-3; V: TRBV20-1; size: once; CDR3: CSASEATSTDTQYF; DNA: TGCAGTGCTAGTGAAGCTACTAGCACAGATACGCAGTATTTT
D: TRBD1; length: 14; J: TRBJ1-2; V: TRBV6-5; size: .; CDR3: CASNGQGGAYGYTF; DNA: TGTGCCAGCAACGGACAGGGGGGAGCCTATGGCTACACCTTC
D: TRBD1; length: 17; J: TRBJ1-5; V: TRBV25-1; size: few; CDR3: CASSAGQVGTSNQPQHF; DNA: TGTGCCAGCAGTGCGGGACAGGTTGGGACTAGCAATCAGCCCCAGCATTTT